This TCR beta chain appears in the sequencing data of a study of T cell repertoires in cytomegalovirus infection. As for the study in general: An indication of both CMV infection and matching HLA type came from public TCR beta signatures.

Regarding this clonotype: What it binds is unknown.

Notes on the study in general: There were carriers of CMV plus the relevant HLA, and cumulative public TCR beta family frequency identified them. HLA-C-restricted CMV-specific TCR beta clonotypes were dominant in the ex vivo response.

Each CDR3 protein is one row after TCRdb ran MiXCR on the reads. Of around 280,000 distinct CDR3 sequences in the sample, about an eighth are singletons; the top ten hold about 8.7%. The source material was PBMCs. The receptor was isolated from a human donor in good health (CMV status not recorded). Some clones in this sample may be carry-over from other donors' samples.

CDR3 bases: TGTGCCAGCAGCTTATTGGACTGGAATGGCTACACCTTC. This sequence encodes CASSLLDWNGYTF. The genes are TRBV7-2 and TRBJ1-2; no reliable D call. The CDR3 runs 13 residues. The germline V and J ends were trimmed by 2 bases and 6 bases, with 10 bases remaining between them. In germline, CDR1 is SGHTA, CDR2 FQGNSA. The variable domain in full, completed from reference TRBV7-2 and TRBJ1-2, reads GAGVSQSPSNKVTEKGKDVELRCDPISGHTALYWYRQSLGQGLEFLIYFQGNSAPDKSGLPSDRFSAERTGGSVSTLTIQRTQQEDSAVYLCASSLLDWNGYTFGSGTRLTVV.